One and the same sample provided the 3 T cell receptor beta chains below, sequenced in a study of Ad26.COV2.S vaccination and SARS-CoV-2 variants. Stated treatment: roughly 19 received Ad26.COV2.S at low or high dose, single or two shots; 5 received placebo; per-sample allocation not given. Collection of the samples took place on day 63 after the first injection of vaccine or placebo. TCRdb keeps only in-frame clones here, not all; method: immunoSEQ multiplex PCR. The data show 430,000 or so clones, 89% seen once. Sequencing used peripheral blood, obtained in a trial of Ad26.COV2.S vaccine versus placebo. These receptors all stem from a person between 18 and 60 years old who received the Ad26.COV2.S COVID-19 vaccine or a placebo.

V and J are TRBV15 and TRBJ2-7; 8 positions agree with TRBD1. This CDR3 contains 15 residues. The germline CDR1 and CDR2 sequences are LNHNV and YYDKDF (reference sequence). Trimming at V came to 1 base and at J to 3 bases, leaving 5 bases not matched to a gene. CDR3 bases: TGTGCCACCAGCAGAGCGCCGGGACAGGACTACGAGCAGTACTTC. It yields the protein CATSRAPGQDYEQYF.

V is TRBV19 and J is TRBJ2-2, with 8 bases identical to TRBD2. The J segment lost 5 bases and the V segment lost 2 bases, leaving 7 bases of the junction unmatched. The CDR3 is 16 amino acids. Germline V gene data show CDR1 as LNHDA and CDR2 as SQIVND (reference sequence). CDR3 in amino acids: CASSIRIAGKTGELFF. The DNA for the CDR3 is TGTGCCAGTAGTATAAGAATAGCGGGAAAAACCGGGGAGCTGTTTTTT.

Notes on this clone: Other DNA sequences from this sample encode an identical CDR3 as well. V gene TRBV9 combines with J gene TRBJ2-3; the D gene is possibly TRBD1 (6 bases). Per the germline V gene, CDR1 is SGDLS and CDR2 is YYNGEE. With 2 bases removed from V and 3 bases from J, the gap between germline ends came to 10 bases. The CDR3 contains 14 residues. The CDR3 DNA reads TGTGCCAGCAGCGTCCCGGGACATACAGATACGCAGTATTTT. It yields the protein CASSVPGHTDTQYF.